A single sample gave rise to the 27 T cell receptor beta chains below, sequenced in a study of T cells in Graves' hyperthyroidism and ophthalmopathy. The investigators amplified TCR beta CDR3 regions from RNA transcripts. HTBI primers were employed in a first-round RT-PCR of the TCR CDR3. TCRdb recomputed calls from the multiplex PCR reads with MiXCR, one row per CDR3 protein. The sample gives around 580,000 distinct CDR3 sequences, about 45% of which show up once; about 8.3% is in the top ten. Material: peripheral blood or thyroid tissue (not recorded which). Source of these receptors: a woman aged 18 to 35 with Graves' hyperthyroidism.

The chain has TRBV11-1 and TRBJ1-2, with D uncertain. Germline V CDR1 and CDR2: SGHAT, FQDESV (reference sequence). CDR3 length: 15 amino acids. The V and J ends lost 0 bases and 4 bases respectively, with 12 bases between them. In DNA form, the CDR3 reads TGTGCCAGCAGCTTAGCGACAATAGGGCGCTATGGCTACACCTTC. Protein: CASSLATIGRYGYTF. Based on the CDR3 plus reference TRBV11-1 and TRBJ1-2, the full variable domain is EAEVAQSPRYKITEKSQAVAFWCDPISGHATLYWYRQILGQGPELLVQFQDESVVDDSQLPKDRFSAERLKGVDSTLKIQPAELGDSAMYLCASSLATIGRYGYTFGSGTRLTVV.

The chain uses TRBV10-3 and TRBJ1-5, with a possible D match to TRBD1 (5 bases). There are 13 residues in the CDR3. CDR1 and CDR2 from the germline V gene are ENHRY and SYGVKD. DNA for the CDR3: TGTGTCACCGGGAGGGGAGGGGATCAGCCCCAGCATTTT. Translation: CVTGRGGDQPQHF.

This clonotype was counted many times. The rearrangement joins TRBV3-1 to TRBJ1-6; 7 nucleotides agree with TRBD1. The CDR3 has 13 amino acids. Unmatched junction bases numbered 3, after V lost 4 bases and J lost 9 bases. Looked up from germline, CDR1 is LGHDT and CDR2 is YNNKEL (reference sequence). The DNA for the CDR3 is TGTGCCAGCAGCCGGCCAGGGGGTTCACCCCTCCACTTT. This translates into CASSRPGGSPLHF.

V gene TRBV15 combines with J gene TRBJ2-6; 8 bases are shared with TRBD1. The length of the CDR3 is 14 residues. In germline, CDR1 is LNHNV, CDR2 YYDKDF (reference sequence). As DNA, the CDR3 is TGTGCTACAACAGGGGGCTCTGGGGCCAACGTCCTGACTTTC. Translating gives CATTGGSGANVLTF.

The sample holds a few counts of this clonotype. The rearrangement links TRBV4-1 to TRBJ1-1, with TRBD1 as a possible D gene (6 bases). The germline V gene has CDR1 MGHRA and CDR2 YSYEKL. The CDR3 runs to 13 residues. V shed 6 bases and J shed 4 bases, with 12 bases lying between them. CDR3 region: CASRGGGPTEAFF. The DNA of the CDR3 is TGCGCCAGCAGGGGGGGGGGGCCCACTGAAGCTTTCTTT.

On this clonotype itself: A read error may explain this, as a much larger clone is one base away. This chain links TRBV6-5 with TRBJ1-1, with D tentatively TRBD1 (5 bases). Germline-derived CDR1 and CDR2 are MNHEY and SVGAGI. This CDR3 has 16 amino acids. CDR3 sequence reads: CASRPGLGGTDTGAFF. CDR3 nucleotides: TGTGCCAGCAGACCTGGCCTGGGGGGAACGGACACTGGAGCTTTCTTT.

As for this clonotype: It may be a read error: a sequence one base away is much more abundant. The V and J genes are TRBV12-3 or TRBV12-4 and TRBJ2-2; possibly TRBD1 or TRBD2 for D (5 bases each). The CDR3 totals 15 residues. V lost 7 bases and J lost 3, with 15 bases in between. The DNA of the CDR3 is TGTGCCAGCAACCGGGGCAGGGTACACACCGGGGAGCTGTTTTTT. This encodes CASNRGRVHTGELFF.

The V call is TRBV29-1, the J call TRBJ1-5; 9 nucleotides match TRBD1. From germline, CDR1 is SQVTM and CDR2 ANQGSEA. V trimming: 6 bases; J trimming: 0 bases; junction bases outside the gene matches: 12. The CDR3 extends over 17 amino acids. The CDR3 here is CSVQEPTGGFSNQPQHF. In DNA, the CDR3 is TGCAGCGTCCAGGAACCGACAGGGGGGTTTAGCAATCAGCCCCAGCATTTT.

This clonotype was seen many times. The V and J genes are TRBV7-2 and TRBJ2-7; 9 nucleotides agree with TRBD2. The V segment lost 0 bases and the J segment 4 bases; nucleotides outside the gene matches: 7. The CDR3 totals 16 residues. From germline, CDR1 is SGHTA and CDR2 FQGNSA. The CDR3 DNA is TGTGCCAGCAGCTTAGCCCATAGCGGGAGAGGATACGAGCAGTACTTC. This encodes CASSLAHSGRGYEQYF.

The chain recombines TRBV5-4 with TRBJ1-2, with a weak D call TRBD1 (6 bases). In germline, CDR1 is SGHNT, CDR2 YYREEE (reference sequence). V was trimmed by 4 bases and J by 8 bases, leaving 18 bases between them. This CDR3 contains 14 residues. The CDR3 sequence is CASSLDTTGYGYTF. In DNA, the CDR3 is TGTGCCAGCAGCCTGGACACTACAGGGTACGGCTACACCTTC.

The CDR3 DNA sequence: TGCAGTGCTGACTCGATTGAGGGATACAATGAGCAGTTCTTC. Translated: CSADSIEGYNEQFF. The rearrangement joins TRBV20-1 to TRBJ2-1, with D perhaps TRBD2 (5 bases). Germline CDR1 and CDR2: DFQATT and SNEGSKA (reference sequence). The CDR3 extends over 14 amino acids. V lost 5 bases and J lost 4, with 15 bases in between.

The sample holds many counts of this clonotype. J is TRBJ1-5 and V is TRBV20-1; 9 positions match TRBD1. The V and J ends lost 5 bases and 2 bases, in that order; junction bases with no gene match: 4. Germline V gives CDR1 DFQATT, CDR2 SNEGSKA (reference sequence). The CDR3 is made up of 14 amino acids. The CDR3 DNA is TGCAGTGCTGAGGGACAGGGCGGCAATCAGCCCCAGCATTTT. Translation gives CSAEGQGGNQPQHF.

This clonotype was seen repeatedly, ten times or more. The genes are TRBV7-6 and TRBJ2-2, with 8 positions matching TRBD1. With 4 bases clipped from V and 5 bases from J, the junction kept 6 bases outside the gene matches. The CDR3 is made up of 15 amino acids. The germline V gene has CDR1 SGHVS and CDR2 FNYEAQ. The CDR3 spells CASSSGTGGTGELFF. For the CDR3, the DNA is TGTGCCAGCAGCTCCGGGACAGGTGGTACCGGGGAGCTGTTTTTT.

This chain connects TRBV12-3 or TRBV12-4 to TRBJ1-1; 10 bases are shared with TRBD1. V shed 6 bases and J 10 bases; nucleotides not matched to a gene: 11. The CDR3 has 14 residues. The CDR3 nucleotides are TGTGCCAGCAGCTTCACCGGGACAGGGGCTAGAGCTTTCTTT. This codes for CASSFTGTGARAFF.

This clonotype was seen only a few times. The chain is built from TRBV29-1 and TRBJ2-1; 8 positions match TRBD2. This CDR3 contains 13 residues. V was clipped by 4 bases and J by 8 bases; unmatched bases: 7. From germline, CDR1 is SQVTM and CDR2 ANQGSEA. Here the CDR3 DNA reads TGCAGCGTTGTACCGAGCGGGAGCGATGAGCAGTTCTTC. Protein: CSVVPSGSDEQFF.

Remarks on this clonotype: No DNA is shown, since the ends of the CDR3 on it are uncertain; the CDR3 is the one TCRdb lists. This CDR3 is CVLPDPLAASPGSCFF. This chain uses TRBV20-1 with TRBJ2-2; the tabulated D call, TRBD2, remains unverified against the DNA. Germline lookup yields CDR1 DFQATT and CDR2 SNEGSKA (reference sequence). The CDR3 has 16 residues if both end residues are counted.

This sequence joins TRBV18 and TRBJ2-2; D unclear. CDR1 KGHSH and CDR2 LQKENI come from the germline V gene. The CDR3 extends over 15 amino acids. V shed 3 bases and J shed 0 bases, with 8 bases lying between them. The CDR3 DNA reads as TGTGCCAGCTCACCCGAGGACGCGAACACCGGGGAGCTGTTTTTT. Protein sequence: CASSPEDANTGELFF.

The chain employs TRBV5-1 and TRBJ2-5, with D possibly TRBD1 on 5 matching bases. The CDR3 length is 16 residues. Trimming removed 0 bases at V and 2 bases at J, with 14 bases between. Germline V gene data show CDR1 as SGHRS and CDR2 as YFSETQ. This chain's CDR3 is CASSLASRVDQETQYF. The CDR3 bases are TGCGCCAGCAGCTTGGCCAGCAGGGTGGATCAAGAGACCCAGTACTTC.

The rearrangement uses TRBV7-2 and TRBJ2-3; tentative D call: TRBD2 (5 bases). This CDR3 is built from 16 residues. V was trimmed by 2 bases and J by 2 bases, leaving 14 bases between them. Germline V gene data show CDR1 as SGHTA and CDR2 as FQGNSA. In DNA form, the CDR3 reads TGTGCCAGCAGCTTACTCCCCTCGGGGATCACAGATACGCAGTATTTT. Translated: CASSLLPSGITDTQYF.

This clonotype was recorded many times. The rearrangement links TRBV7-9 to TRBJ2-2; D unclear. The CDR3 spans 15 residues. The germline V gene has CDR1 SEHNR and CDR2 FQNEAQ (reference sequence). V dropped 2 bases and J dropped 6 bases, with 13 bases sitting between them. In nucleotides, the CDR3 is TGTGCCAGCAGCTTATTTCTTGGCGGACCCGGGGAGCTGTTTTTT. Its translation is CASSLFLGGPGELFF.

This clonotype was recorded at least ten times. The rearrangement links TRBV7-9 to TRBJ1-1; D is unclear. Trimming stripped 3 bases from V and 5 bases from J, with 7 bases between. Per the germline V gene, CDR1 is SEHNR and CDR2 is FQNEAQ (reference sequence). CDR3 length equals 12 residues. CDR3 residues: CASSFGRTEAFF. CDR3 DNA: TGTGCCAGCAGCTTCGGGAGAACTGAAGCTTTCTTT.

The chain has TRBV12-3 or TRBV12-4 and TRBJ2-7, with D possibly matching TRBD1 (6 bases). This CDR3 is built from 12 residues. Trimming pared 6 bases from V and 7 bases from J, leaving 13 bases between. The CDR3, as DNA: TGTGCCAGCAGGCGGACAGAATATGAGCAGTACTTC. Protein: CASRRTEYEQYF.

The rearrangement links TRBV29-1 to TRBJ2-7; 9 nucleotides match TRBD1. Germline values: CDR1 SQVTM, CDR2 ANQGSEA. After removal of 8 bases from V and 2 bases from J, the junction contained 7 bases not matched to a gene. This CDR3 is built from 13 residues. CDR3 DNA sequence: TGCAGCACCACGACAGGGGGACCCTACGAGCAGTACTTC. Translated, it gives CSTTTGGPYEQYF.

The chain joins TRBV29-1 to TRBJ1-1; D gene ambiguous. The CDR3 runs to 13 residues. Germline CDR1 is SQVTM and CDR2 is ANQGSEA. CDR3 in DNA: TGCAGTGTAGACGGGGATGAGAACACTGAAGCTTTCTTT. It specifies CSVDGDENTEAFF.

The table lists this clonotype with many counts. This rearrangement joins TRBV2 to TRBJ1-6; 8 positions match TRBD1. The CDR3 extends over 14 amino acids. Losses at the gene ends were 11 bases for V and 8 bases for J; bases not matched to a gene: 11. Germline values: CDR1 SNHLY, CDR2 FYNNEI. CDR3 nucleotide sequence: TGTGCCCACCGGGCGGGACAGGTTTATTCACCCCTCCACTTT. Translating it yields CAHRAGQVYSPLHF.

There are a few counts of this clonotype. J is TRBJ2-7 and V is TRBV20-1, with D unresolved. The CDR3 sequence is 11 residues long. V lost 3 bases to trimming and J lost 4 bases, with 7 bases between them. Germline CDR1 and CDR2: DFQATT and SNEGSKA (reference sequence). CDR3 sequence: CSASLVYEQYF. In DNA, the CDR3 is TGCAGTGCTAGTTTGGTTTACGAGCAGTACTTC.

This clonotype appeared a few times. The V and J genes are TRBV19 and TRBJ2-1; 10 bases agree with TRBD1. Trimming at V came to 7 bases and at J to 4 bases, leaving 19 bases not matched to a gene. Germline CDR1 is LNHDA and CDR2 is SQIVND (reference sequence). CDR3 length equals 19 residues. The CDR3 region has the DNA TGTGCCAGTACGCGGGCGGGGACAGGGGACACCCGAAGATACAATGAGCAGTTCTTC. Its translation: CASTRAGTGDTRRYNEQFF.